The 14 T cell receptor beta chains below were found in one sample sequenced in a study of T cells in Graves' hyperthyroidism and ophthalmopathy. RNA transcripts yielded amplified TCR beta CDR3 regions. When the TCR CDR3 underwent first-round RT-PCR, the HTBI primer set was used. TCRdb fed the multiplex PCR reads into MiXCR, producing one record per CDR3 protein. Of about 640,000 distinct CDR3 sequences listed, roughly 20% were seen once; the top ten hold under 35%. Input material: blood. Receptor source: a man aged 25 to 45 with Graves' ophthalmopathy.

The chain combines TRBV5-4 with TRBJ2-7; D perhaps matches TRBD1 (6 bases). The germline V gene has CDR1 SGHNT and CDR2 YYREEE (reference sequence). The length of the CDR3 is 15 residues. Trimming took off 2 bases at V and 3 bases at J, with 15 bases between the two ends. This CDR3 is CASSFFGGQSYEQYF. The CDR3 DNA reads as TGTGCCAGCAGCTTTTTCGGCGGACAGAGCTACGAGCAGTACTTC.

This clonotype has only one observation. The chain combines TRBV12-3 or TRBV12-4 with TRBJ2-5; TRBD2 is a possible D gene (5 bases). This CDR3 is built from 14 residues. V was pared by 3 bases and J by 3 bases, with 11 bases between. The CDR3 sequence is CASSLSGIKETQYF. CDR3 DNA sequence: TGTGCCAGCAGTTTGTCGGGAATAAAAGAGACCCAGTACTTC.

This clonotype was detected a few times. The chain joins TRBV4-3 to TRBJ2-1; TRBD2 matches 8 bases. Germline CDR1 is LGHNA and CDR2 is YSLEER. The CDR3 loop spans 16 amino acids. After removal of 2 bases from V and 6 bases from J, the junction contained 9 bases not matched to a gene. CDR3 sequence reads: CASSQPGGGLRNEQFF. CDR3 bases: TGCGCCAGCAGCCAACCGGGCGGGGGGCTCCGCAATGAGCAGTTCTTC.

The chain links TRBV5-1 to TRBJ2-3; TRBD2 matches at 10 bases. Germline V lookup: CDR1 SGHRS, CDR2 YFSETQ. After removal of 0 bases from V and 2 bases from J, the junction contained 6 bases not matched to a gene. There are 17 residues in the CDR3. The CDR3 spells CASSLGPSGSTTDTQYF. The CDR3 DNA sequence: TGCGCCAGCAGCTTGGGGCCTAGCGGGAGTACCACAGATACGCAGTATTTT.

The rearrangement uses TRBV4-2 and TRBJ2-7, with 9 bases matching TRBD2. The CDR3 runs 15 residues. In germline, CDR1 is LGHNA, CDR2 YNFKEQ. V shed 0 bases, J shed 3 bases, and the junction held 3 bases outside the gene matches. CDR3 coding DNA: TGTGCCAGCAGCCAAGATACTAGCGGGCTCTACGAGCAGTACTTC. Translation gives CASSQDTSGLYEQYF.

The chain has TRBV5-8 and TRBJ2-1, with D unresolved. Trimming stripped 3 bases from V and 10 bases from J, with 17 bases between. Germline V lookup: CDR1 SGHTS, CDR2 YDEGEE. CDR3 size: 14 residues. The CDR3 sequence is CASSSDGIGTEQFF. For the CDR3, the DNA is TGTGCCAGCAGCTCGGACGGAATAGGTACAGAGCAGTTCTTC.

This clonotype was found many times. This chain connects TRBV12-3 or TRBV12-4 to TRBJ2-2; D remains ambiguous. The CDR3 totals 13 residues. V lost 5 bases to trimming and J lost 6 bases, with 10 bases between them. The CDR3: CASSQRRPGELFF. CDR3 nucleotide sequence: TGTGCCAGCAGTCAACGACGCCCCGGGGAGCTGTTTTTT.

This clonotype occurred a few times. The V and J genes are TRBV28 and TRBJ2-5; no clear D. Trimming shortened V by 7 bases and J by 13 bases, and 22 bases separated the two germline ends. The CDR3 runs 13 residues. Germline CDR1 MDHEN, CDR2 SYDVKM. The CDR3 sequence: CASTSGPTGSPYF. DNA of the CDR3: TGTGCCAGCACCTCTGGGCCCACCGGATCTCCGTACTTC. Using reference TRBV28 and TRBJ2-5 for the parts outside the CDR3, the full variable domain is DVKVTQSSRYLVKRTGEKVFLECVQDMDHENMFWYRQDPGLGLRLIYFSYDVKMKEKGDIPEGYSVSREKKERFSLILESASTNQTSMYLCASTSGPTGSPYFGPGTRLLVL.

This clonotype was seen many times. The chain has TRBV18 and TRBJ1-4; D is unclear. Between the trimmed V and J ends, which lost 2 bases and 7 bases, there was a span of 11 bases. The CDR3 is made up of 14 amino acids. Germline V gene data show CDR1 as KGHSH and CDR2 as LQKENI. As DNA, the CDR3 is TGTGCCAGCTCACCATATGGGTTGGGTGAAAAACTGTTTTTT. It encodes CASSPYGLGEKLFF.

This rearrangement joins TRBV6-1 to TRBJ1-5, with D tentatively TRBD1 (6 bases). The germline CDR1 and CDR2 sequences are MNHNS and SASEGT. The CDR3 is made up of 13 amino acids. Trimming cost V 6 bases and J 3 bases, with 9 bases left between them. CDR3 protein: CASRRTDNQPQHF. The CDR3, as DNA: TGTGCCAGCAGGAGGACAGACAATCAGCCCCAGCATTTT.

The chain joins TRBV20-1 to TRBJ1-2; D not resolved. The length of the CDR3 is 13 residues. Germline lookup yields CDR1 DFQATT and CDR2 SNEGSKA (reference sequence). With 4 bases removed from V and 2 bases from J, the gap between germline ends came to 11 bases. The CDR3 sequence: CSATPLLNYGYTF. CDR3 sequence (DNA): TGCAGTGCTACCCCTCTGCTCAACTATGGCTACACCTTC.

At least ten counts were recorded for this clonotype. The chain combines TRBV28 with TRBJ2-7; 10 nucleotides agree with TRBD2. The CDR3 contains 15 residues. Trimming took 6 bases from V and 4 from J; bases not matched to a gene: 9. Germline V gene data show CDR1 as MDHEN and CDR2 as SYDVKM. The CDR3 DNA reads as TGTGCCAGCAGCTCGAGCGGGAGGGCCGGGTACGAGCAGTACTTC. The encoded protein is CASSSSGRAGYEQYF.

V and J are TRBV2 and TRBJ2-3; 8 bases are shared with TRBD2. The CDR3 runs 15 residues. After removal of 3 bases from V and 0 bases from J, the junction contained 2 bases not matched to a gene. Germline CDR1 is SNHLY and CDR2 is FYNNEI. The CDR3 is CASSDERGSTDTQYF. CDR3 DNA: TGTGCCAGCAGTGACGAGCGGGGGAGCACAGATACGCAGTATTTT.

There are a few counts of this clonotype. The chain links TRBV6-6 to TRBJ2-5; 7 nucleotides line up with TRBD1. The CDR3 extends over 14 amino acids. The germline V gene has CDR1 MNHNY and CDR2 SVGAGI (reference sequence). Trimming at V came to 2 bases and at J to 7 bases, leaving 7 bases not matched to a gene. Written as DNA, the CDR3 is TGTGCCAGCAGTTACGGGTGGGACAGAGTGACCCAGTACTTC. As protein: CASSYGWDRVTQYF.